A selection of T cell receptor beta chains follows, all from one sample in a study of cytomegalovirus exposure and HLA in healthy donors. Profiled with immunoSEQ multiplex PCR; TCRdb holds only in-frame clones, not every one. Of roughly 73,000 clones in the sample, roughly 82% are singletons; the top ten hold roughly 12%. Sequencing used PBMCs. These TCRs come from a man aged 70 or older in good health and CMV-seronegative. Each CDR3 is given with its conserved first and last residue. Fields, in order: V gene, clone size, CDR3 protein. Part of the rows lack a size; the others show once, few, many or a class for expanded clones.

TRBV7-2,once,CASSLARGLSSYNEQFF
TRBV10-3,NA,CAIGKDRDLYEQYF
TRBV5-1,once,CASSLVAGGYQETQYF
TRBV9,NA,CASSVYTGSNTEAFF
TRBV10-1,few,CASSPGTGPYGYTF
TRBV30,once,CAWSVGTGNSPLHF
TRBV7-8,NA,CASSFRAGGPDEQYF
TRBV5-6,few,CASSLRGSSQPQHF
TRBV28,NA,CASTLGSGRTGKIYGYTF
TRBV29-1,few,CSGDKQGMETQYF
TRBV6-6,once,CASSPATQGFQPQHF
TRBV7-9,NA,CASSLGGTGNTGELFF
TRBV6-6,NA,CASSAGRSAFF
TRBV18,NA,CASSQGRADTQYF
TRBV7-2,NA,CASSSFERGAVYETQYF
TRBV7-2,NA,CASSPYNEQFF
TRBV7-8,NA,CASSLGVVAANEKLFF
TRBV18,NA,CASSQPGQGNYGYTF
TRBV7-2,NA,CASSSNRGRQPQHF
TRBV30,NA,CAWRPGNYGYTF
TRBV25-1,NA,CASKDIDNSPLHF
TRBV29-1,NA,CSVLPPAPDTQYF
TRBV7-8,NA,CASSLEGGNQPQHF
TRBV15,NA,CATSRGEDEQYF
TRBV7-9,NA,CASTTDSYEQYF
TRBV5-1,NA,CASSLSGMDEKLFF
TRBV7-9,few,CASSPGDTGTSTYEQYF
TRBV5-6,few,CASSLDRDTEAFF
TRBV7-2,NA,CASSSWTGRNSPLHF
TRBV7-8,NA,CASSLRGLAVEETQYF
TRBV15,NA,CATSRGGGATNEKLFF
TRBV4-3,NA,CASSLVLAGPYEQYF